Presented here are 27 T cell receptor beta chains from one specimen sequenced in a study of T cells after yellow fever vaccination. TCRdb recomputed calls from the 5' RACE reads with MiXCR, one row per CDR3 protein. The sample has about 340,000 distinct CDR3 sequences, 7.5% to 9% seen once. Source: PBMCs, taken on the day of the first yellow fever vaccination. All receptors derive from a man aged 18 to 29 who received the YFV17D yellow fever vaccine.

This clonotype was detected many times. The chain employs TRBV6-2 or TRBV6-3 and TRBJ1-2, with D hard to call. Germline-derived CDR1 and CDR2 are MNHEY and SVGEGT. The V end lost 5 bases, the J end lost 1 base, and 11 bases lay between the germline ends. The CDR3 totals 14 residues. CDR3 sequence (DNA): TGTGCCAGCAGTACTCCGGGCGTTAACTATGGCTACACCTTC. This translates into CASSTPGVNYGYTF.

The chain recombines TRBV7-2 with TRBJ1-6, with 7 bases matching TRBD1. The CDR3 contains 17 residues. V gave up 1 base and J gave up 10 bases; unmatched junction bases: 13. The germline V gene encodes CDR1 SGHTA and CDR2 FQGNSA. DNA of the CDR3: TGTGCCAGCAGCTTAGGGTCGGGGAGACAGGGCGGCTCACCCCTCCACTTT. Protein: CASSLGSGRQGGSPLHF.

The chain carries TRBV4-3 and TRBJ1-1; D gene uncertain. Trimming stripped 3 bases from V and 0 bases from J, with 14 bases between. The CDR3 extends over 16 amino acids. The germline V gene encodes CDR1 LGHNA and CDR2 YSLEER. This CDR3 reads CASSQTLLDMNTEAFF. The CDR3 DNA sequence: TGCGCCAGCAGCCAGACTCTACTTGACATGAACACTGAAGCTTTCTTT.

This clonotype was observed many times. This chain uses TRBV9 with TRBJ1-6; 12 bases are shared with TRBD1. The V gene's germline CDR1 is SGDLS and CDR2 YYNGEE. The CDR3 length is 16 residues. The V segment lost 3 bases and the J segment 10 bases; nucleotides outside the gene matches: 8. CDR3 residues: CASSGGQGANESPLHF. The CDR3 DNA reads TGTGCCAGCAGCGGGGGACAGGGGGCTAACGAATCACCCCTCCACTTT.

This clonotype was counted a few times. In DNA, the CDR3 is TGCGCCAGCAGCTTCCGATTCCAGGGTGTTCGGGGCTACACCTTC. Its protein product is CASSFRFQGVRGYTF. This rearrangement joins TRBV4-3 to TRBJ1-2; the D gene is possibly TRBD1 (5 bases). Germline V gene lookup returns CDR1 LGHNA and CDR2 YSLEER. The CDR3 loop spans 15 amino acids. With 5 bases removed from V and 8 bases from J, the gap between germline ends came to 21 bases.

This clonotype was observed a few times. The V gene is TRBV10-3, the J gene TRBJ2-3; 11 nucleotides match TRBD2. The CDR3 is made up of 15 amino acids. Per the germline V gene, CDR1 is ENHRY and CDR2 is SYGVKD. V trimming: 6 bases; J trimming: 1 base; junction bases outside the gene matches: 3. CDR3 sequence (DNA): TGTGCCATCAGGGGGACTAGCGGCCGCACAGATACGCAGTATTTT. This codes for CAIRGTSGRTDTQYF.

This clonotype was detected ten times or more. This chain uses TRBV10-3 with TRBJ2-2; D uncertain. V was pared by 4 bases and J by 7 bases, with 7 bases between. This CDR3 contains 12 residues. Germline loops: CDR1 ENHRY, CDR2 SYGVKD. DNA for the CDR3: TGTGCCATCAGTGTCGAGGACGGGGAGCTGTTTTTT. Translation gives CAISVEDGELFF.

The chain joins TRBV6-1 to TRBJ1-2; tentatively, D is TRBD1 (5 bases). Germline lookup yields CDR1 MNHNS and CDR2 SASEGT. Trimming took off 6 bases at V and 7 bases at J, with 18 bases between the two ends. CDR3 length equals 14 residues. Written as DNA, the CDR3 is TGTGCCAGCAGCCCCTGGGGCAGGGAATCTGGCTACACCTTC. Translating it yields CASSPWGRESGYTF.

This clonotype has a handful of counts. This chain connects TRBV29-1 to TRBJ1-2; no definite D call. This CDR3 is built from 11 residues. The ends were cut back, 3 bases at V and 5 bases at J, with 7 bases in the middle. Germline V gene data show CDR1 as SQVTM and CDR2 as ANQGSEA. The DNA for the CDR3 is TGCAGCGTTGACAGTCCGTATGGCTACACCTTC. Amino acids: CSVDSPYGYTF.

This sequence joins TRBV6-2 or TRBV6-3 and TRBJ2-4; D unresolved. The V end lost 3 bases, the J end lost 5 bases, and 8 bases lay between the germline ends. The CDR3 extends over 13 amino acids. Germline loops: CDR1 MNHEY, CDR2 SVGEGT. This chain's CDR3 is CASSYYGQNIQYF. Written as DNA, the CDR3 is TGTGCCAGCAGTTATTATGGGCAAAACATTCAGTACTTC.

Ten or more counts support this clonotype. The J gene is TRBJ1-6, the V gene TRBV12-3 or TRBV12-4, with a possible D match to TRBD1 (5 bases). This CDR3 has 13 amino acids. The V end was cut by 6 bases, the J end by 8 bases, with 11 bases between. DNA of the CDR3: TGTGCCAGCAGCGGGGCCCCTCATTCACCCCTCCACTTT. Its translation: CASSGAPHSPLHF.

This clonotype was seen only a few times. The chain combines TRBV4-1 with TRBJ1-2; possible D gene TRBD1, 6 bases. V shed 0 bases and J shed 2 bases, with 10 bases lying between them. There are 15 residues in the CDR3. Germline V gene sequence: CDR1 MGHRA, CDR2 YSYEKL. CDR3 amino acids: CASSQEFTGNYGYTF. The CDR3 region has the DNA TGCGCCAGCAGCCAAGAATTCACAGGGAACTATGGCTACACCTTC.

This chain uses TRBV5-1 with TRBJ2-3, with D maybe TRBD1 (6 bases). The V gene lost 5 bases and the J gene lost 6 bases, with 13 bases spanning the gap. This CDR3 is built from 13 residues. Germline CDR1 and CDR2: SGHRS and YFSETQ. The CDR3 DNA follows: TGCGCCAGCAGGGGTCCCAGGGGCGATACGCAGTATTTT. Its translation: CASRGPRGDTQYF.

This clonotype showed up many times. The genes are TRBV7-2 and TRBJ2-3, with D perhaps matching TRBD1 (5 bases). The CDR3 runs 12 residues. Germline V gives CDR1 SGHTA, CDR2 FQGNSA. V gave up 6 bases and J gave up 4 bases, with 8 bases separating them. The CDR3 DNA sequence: TGTGCCAGCAGGGGGCAATCAGATACGCAGTATTTT. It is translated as CASRGQSDTQYF.

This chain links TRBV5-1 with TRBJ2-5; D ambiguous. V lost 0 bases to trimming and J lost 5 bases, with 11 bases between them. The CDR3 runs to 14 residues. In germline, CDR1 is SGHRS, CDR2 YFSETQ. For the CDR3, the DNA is TGCGCCAGCAGCTTGGTGGGGATCGGCGAGACCCAGTACTTC. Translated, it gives CASSLVGIGETQYF. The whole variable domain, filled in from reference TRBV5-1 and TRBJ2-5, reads KAGVTQTPRYLIKTRGQQVTLSCSPISGHRSVSWYQQTPGQGLQFLFEYFSETQRNKGNFPGRFSGRQFSNSRSEMNVSTLELGDSALYLCASSLVGIGETQYFGPGTRLLVL.

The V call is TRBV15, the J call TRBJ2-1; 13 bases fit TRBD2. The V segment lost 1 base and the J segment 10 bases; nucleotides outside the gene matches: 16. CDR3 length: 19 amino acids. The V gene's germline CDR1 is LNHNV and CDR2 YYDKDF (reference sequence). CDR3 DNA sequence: TGTGCCACCAGCAGAGCCGCCCGACGACTAGCGGGGGGACTCACGGAGCAGTTCTTC. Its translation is CATSRAARRLAGGLTEQFF.

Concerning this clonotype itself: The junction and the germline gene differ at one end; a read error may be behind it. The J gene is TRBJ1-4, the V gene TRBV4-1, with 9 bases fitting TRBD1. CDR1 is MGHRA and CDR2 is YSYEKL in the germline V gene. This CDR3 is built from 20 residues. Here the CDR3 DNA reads TGCGCCAGCAGGTACCAGACCGGGACAGGGCCTCCCTCATTTGCGGAAATACTGTTTTTT. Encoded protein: CASRYQTGTGPPSFAEILFF.

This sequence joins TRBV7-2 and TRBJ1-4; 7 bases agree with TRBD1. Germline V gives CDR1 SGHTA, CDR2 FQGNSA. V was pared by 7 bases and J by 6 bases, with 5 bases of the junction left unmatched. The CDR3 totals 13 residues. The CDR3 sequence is CASKKGAYEKLFF. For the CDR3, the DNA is TGTGCCAGCAAAAAGGGGGCCTATGAAAAACTGTTTTTT.

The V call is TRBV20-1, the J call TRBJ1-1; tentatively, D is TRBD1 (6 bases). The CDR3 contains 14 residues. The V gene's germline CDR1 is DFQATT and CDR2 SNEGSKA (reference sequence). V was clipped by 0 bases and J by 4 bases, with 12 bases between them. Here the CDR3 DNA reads TGCAGTGCTAGAGATCTTGGGGGCTTCACTGAAGCTTTCTTT. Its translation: CSARDLGGFTEAFF.

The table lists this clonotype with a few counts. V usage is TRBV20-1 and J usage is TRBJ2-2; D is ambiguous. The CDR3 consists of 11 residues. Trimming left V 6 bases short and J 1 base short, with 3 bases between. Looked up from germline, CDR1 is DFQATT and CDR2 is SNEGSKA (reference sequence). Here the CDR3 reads CSAKNTGELFF. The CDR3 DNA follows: TGCAGTGCAAAGAACACCGGGGAGCTGTTTTTT.

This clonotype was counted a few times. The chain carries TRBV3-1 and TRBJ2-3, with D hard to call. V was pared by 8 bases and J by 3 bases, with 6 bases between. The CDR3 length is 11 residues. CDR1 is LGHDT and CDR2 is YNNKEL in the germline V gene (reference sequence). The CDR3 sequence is CASRNTDTQYF. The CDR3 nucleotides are TGTGCCAGCCGCAATACAGATACGCAGTATTTT.

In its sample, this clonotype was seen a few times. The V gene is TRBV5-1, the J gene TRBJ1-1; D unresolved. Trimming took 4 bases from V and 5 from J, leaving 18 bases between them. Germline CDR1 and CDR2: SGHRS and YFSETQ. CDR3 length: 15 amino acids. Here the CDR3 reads CASSTERGRGTEAFF. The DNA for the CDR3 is TGCGCCAGCAGCACCGAACGAGGGAGAGGGACTGAAGCTTTCTTT.

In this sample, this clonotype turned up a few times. This CDR3 is CASSPALADYNEQFF. The CDR3 DNA reads as TGTGCCAGCAGCCCCGCGCTAGCGGACTACAATGAGCAGTTCTTC. The rearrangement links TRBV7-9 to TRBJ2-1, with 7 bases lining up with TRBD2. This CDR3 is built from 15 residues. The trim removed 5 bases at V and 3 bases at J, leaving 7 bases unmatched. The germline V gene has CDR1 SEHNR and CDR2 FQNEAQ (reference sequence). The full variable domain, with the rest looked up from reference TRBV7-9 and TRBJ2-1, is DTGVSQNPRHKITKRGQNVTFRCDPISEHNRLYWYRQTLGQGPEFLTYFQNEAQLEKSRLLSDRFSAERPKGSFSTLEIQRTEQGDSAMYLCASSPALADYNEQFFGPGTRLTVL.

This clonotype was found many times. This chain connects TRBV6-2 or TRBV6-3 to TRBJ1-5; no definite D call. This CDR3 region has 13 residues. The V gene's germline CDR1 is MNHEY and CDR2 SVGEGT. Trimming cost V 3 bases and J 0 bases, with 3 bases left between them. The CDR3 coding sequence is TGTGCCAGCAGTTATGGTAGCAATCAGCCCCAGCATTTT. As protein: CASSYGSNQPQHF.

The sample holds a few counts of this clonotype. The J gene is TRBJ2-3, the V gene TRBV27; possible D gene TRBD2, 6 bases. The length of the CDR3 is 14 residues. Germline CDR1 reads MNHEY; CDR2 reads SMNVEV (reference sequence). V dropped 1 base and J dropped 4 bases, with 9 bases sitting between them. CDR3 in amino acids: CASSLLGEADTQYF. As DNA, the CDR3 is TGTGCCAGCAGTTTATTGGGGGAGGCAGATACGCAGTATTTT.

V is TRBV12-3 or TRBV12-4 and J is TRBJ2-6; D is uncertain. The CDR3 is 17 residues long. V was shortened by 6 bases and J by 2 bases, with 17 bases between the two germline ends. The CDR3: CASRLSFGTTGANVLTF. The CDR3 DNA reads TGTGCCAGCAGGTTGTCATTTGGCACCACTGGGGCCAACGTCCTGACTTTC.

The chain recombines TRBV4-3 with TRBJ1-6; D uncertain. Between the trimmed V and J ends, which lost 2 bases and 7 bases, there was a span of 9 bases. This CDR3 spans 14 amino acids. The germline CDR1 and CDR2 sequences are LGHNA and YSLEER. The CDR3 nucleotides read TGCGCCAGCAGCCAAAATAATGGGAATTCACCCCTCCACTTT. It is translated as CASSQNNGNSPLHF.